This paragraph covers one T cell receptor beta chain sequence. This receptor's antigen is unknown. Per-nucleotide qualities are absent, and no much larger clonotype sits a single base away. The method behind the library was PCR. The run used an Illumina HiSeq 2500. To reduce PCR and sequencing biases, unique molecular identifiers were incorporated into the TCR beta cDNA libraries. Per 1 to 10 million input T cells, roughly 500,000 cDNA molecules were obtained, such that each molecule approximated one T cell. The patient libraries were prepared and sequenced with the same protocol used for the earlier healthy control dataset. Within a given batch, samples were prepared together, multiplexed and sequenced on the same HiSeq lane. As for the original processing: Raw barcoded reads were processed with MIGEC, discarding single-read molecular identifier groups before consensus assembly and CDR3 extraction. VDJtools was used for post-analysis of the clonotype tables, with diversity normalized by down-sampling every dataset to the smallest sample size. Repertoire overlap clustering matched CDR3 amino acid but not nucleotide sequences to correct batch-related cross-sample contamination. Clones were called with MiXCR by TCRdb after fastp trimmed the public reads at Q25, and only in-frame beta chains were retained. Rows with one shared CDR3 protein collapse into an entry with the most common genes and DNA. In this record, the V and J calls reflect TCRdb's handling and not the investigators' own analysis. The sample includes some 800,000 distinct CDR3 sequences, with around 42% observed a single time. The ten largest clonotypes hold roughly 4.5% of the sample.

This sample is drawn from a study of post-analysis software for immune sequencing data (dated by TCRdb to between 2015 and 2017). With regard to the full study: The recorded disease courses included relapsing-remitting, secondary progressive and progressive-relapsing multiple sclerosis, and some patients had no subtype annotation. The patient repertoires were compared against approximately ten previously published healthy control repertoires obtained from donors aged roughly 6 to 26 years. A subset of samples was prepared in parallel using single-end sample barcoding, then pooled and co-amplified after Illumina adapter ligation.

TCR beta repertoires were profiled from peripheral blood of approximately 13 young patients with multiple sclerosis to demonstrate the VDJtools post-analysis software. The patients with multiple sclerosis were children and adolescents between about 6 and 16 years of age. Paper-wide results and their limitations: Compared with controls, multiple sclerosis patients had significantly lower normalized Chao1 diversity, a finding suggesting substantial peripheral T-cell clonal expansion. The multiple sclerosis patient group was slightly younger than the control group. When samples were clustered directly using the F measure, samples prepared in the same batch co-clustered strongly, which prompted a batch-effect correction.

The specimen was blood. This receptor was obtained from a girl under 18 with multiple sclerosis.

The DNA reads TGTGCCAGCAGCTTCGAAACACCGAACACTGAAGCTTTCTTT. Its translation is CASSFETPNTEAFF. The chain couples TRBV5-5 to TRBJ1-1; a confident D gene designation cannot be given. From the germline V gene (reference sequence), CDR1 is SGHKS and CDR2 is YYEKEE. Trimming takes 2 bases from V and 1 base from J, and the germline ends sit 9 bases apart. The CDR3, from cysteine to phenylalanine, totals 14 residues. Only the CDR3 part of the read is kept: 42 bases, read in frame from the first base.